The present entry profiles one T cell receptor beta chain with its context. Its antigen is as yet unknown. The germline V gene has CDR1 SNHLY and CDR2 FYNNEI. Trimming removed 9 bases from V and 6 bases from J, with 18 bases in between. The CDR3 sequence is 13 residues long. Sequencing used immunoSEQ multiplex PCR; TCRdb keeps in-frame clones, though not all of them. Of about 74,000 clones in the sample, roughly 94% were seen once. The record originates from a study of cytomegalovirus exposure and HLA in healthy donors. The overall study: A subsequent analysis reported that the roughly 120 validation repertoires were produced on the same platform that had also been used for the roughly 670 first-cohort repertoires.

Overall study findings and caveats: High specificity and sensitivity for cytomegalovirus status were reported for the classifier. The tendency of first-cohort TCR clusters to co-occur in the roughly 130 validation repertoires emerged from a later analysis. Testing in vitro showed three CMV-associated chains specific for CMV antigens.

V usage is TRBV2 and J usage is TRBJ2-7; weak D call: TRBD2 (6 bases). The sequenced sample was PBMCs. The sequence was collected from a woman aged 18-35 years in good health and CMV-seropositive. CDR3 protein: CASKAGPQVEQYF. The CDR3 DNA follows: TGTGCCAGTAAAGCGGGTCCGCAGGTCGAGCAGTACTTC.